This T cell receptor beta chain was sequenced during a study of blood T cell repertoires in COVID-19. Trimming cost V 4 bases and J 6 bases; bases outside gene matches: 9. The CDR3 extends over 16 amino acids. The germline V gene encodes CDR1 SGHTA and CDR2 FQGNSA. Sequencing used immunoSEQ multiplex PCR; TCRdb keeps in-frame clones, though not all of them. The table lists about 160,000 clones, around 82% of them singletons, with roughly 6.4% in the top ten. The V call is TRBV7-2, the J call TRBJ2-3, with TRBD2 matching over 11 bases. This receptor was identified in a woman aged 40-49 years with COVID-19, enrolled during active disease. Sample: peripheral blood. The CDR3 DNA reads TGTGCCAGCAGCTCAGCGGTACTAGCGGGAGTCGATACGCAGTATTTT. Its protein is CASSSAVLAGVDTQYF.